This TCR beta chain was sequenced for a study of cytomegalovirus exposure and HLA in healthy donors. Study information: Both the 95 to 150 validation repertoires and the approximately 620 first-cohort repertoires used the same platform, as reported by a later analysis.

CDR1 and CDR2 (germline): SGDLS, YYNGEE. V shed 0 bases, J shed 1 base, and the junction held 5 bases outside the gene matches. This CDR3 spans 16 amino acids. Whole-study findings and limits: Diagnosis of cytomegalovirus status made by the classifier reportedly showed high specificity and sensitivity. Clusters of TCRs from the first cohort tended to co-occur in the approximately 120 validation repertoires (as a later analysis found). The study labeled approximately 150 TCR beta chains cytomegalovirus-associated.

Assay used: immunoSEQ multiplex PCR; TCRdb lists only in-frame clones, some missing. The sample has a few hundred thousand clones, 70% to 90% seen once; the top ten hold around 0.8%. A remark on this clone: Its antigen is unidentified.

V is TRBV9 and J is TRBJ2-3, with 7 nucleotides matching TRBD2. Sample: PBMCs. The receptor comes from a woman in her late teens or twenties in good health and CMV-seronegative. In DNA, the CDR3 is TGTGCCAGCAGCGTAGACGGCGGGAGAGGCACAGATACGCAGTATTTT. Residues: CASSVDGGRGTDTQYF. The full variable domain, in which reference TRBV9 and TRBJ2-3 provide the parts outside the CDR3, is DSGVTQTPKHLITATGQRVTLRCSPRSGDLSVYWYQQSLDQGLQFLIQYYNGEERAKGNILERFSAQQFPDLHSELNLSSLELGDSALYFCASSVDGGRGTDTQYFGPGTRLTVL.